This T cell receptor (beta chain) originates from a study of T-cell reconstitution after alpha-beta-depleted transplantation in children. Points from the study as a whole: The study traced high day-60 TCRbeta diversity in some patients to surviving recipient T cells and thymic progenitors. It was newly produced T cells that mostly accounted for T-cell counts and diversity one year after transplant. Alpha-beta T cells about two months after transplant reportedly derived from several hundred expanded graft clones.

Molecular barcoding with unique molecular identifiers was used for the TCRbeta library. TCRdb re-called the PCR reads through MiXCR, storing one row per CDR3 protein. This table has some 350,000 distinct CDR3 sequences, roughly 15% appearing once. CDR1 and CDR2 (germline): SQVTM, ANQGSEA. V gave up 4 bases and J gave up 0 bases, with 14 bases separating them. This CDR3 region has 15 residues. About this clonotype: Antigen unknown.

This specimen was PBMCs, mostly from graft donor cells, taken 360 days after TCRalphabeta/CD19-depleted stem cell transplant. This chain links TRBV29-1 with TRBJ2-3, with D perhaps matching TRBD1 (5 bases). This TCR was recovered from a male patient between 2 and 15 years old who had a stem cell transplant for acute lymphoblastic leukemia, so the T cells may come from the graft donor. This CDR3 is CSVASLPGSTDTQYF. The DNA of the CDR3 is TGCAGCGTTGCCTCCCTCCCAGGGAGCACAGATACGCAGTATTTT.